The TCR beta chain described here comes from a study of blood T cell repertoires in COVID-19. On the study more broadly: COVID-19 samples, acute and convalescent, were from the United States, Italy and Spain. From T cells, B-cell-depleted T cells, or PBMCs came the material, which was cDNA or gDNA.

The V and J ends lost 2 bases and 3 bases respectively, with 7 bases between them. CDR3 length equals 13 residues. In the original processing: Estimates of nucleated cell counts were drawn from the amplification of reference gene primers. Here immunoSEQ multiplex PCR was the method, and the copy in TCRdb shows in-frame clones only, minus some. The V and J calls and clone size were taken over from that table, and D and trimming were inferred from the DNA. This table holds around 200,000 clones, 78% found once. This clonotype originated in a woman aged 80 or over with active or convalescent COVID-19. Sequencing was done on a sample of peripheral blood. The chain recombines TRBV12-3 or TRBV12-4 with TRBJ1-2; possible D gene TRBD1, 5 bases. This CDR3 is CASSLIGDYGYTF. CDR3 DNA sequence: TGTGCCAGCAGTTTAATAGGGGACTATGGCTACACCTTC.